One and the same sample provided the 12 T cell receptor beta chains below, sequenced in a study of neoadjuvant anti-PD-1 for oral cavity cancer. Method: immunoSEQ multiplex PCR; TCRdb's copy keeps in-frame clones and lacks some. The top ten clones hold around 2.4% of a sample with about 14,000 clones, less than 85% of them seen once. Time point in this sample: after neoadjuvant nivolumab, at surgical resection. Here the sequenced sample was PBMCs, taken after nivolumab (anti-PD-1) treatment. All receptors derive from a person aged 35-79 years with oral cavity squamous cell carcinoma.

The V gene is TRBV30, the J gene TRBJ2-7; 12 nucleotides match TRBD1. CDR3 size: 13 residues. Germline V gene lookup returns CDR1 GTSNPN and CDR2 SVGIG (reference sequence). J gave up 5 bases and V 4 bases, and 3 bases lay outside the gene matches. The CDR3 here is CAWNRDRGHEQYF. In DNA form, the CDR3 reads TGTGCCTGGAACCGGGACAGGGGGCACGAGCAGTACTTC.

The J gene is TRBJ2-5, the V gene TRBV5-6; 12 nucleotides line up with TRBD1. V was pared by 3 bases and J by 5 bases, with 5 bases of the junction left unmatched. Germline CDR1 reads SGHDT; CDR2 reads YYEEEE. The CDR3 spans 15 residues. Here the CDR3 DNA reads TGTGCCAGCAGCTCTAGGGACAGGGGGCCGGAGACCCAGTACTTC. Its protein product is CASSSRDRGPETQYF.

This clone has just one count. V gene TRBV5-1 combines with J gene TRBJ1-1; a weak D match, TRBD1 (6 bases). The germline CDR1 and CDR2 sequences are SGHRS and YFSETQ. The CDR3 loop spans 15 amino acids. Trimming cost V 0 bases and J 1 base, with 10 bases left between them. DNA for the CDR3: TGCGCCAGCAGCTTGGTTCCAGGGGCGAACACTGAAGCTTTCTTT. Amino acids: CASSLVPGANTEAFF. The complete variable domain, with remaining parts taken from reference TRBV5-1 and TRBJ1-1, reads KAGVTQTPRYLIKTRGQQVTLSCSPISGHRSVSWYQQTPGQGLQFLFEYFSETQRNKGNFPGRFSGRQFSNSRSEMNVSTLELGDSALYLCASSLVPGANTEAFFGQGTRLTVV.

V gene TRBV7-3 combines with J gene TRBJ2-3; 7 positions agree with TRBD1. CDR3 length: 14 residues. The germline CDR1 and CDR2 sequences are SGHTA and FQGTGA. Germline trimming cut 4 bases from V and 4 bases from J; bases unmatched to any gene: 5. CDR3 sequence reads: CASSSTGIADTQYF. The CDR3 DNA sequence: TGTGCCAGCAGCTCGACAGGGATCGCAGATACGCAGTATTTT.

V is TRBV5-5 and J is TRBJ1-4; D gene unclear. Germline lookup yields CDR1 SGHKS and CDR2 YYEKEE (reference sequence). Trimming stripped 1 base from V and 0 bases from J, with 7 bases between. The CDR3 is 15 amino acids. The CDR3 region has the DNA TGTGCCAGCAGCTTGAACGCCGCAACTAATGAAAAACTGTTTTTT. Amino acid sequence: CASSLNAATNEKLFF.

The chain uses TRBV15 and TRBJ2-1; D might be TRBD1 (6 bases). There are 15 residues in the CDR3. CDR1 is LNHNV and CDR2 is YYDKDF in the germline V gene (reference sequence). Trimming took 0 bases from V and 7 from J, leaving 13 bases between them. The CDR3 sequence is CATSRDKTGANEQFF. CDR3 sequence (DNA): TGTGCCACCAGCAGAGATAAGACAGGCGCGAATGAGCAGTTCTTC. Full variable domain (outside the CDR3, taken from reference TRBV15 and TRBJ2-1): DAMVIQNPRYQVTQFGKPVTLSCSQTLNHNVMYWYQQKSSQAPKLLFHYYDKDFNNEADTPDNFQSRRPNTSFCFLDIRSPGLGDTAMYLCATSRDKTGANEQFFGPGTRLTVL.

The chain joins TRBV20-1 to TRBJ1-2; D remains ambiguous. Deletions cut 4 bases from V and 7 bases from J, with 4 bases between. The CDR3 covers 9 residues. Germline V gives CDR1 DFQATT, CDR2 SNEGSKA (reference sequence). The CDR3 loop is CSATGGYTF. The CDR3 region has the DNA TGCAGTGCTACGGGTGGCTACACCTTC.

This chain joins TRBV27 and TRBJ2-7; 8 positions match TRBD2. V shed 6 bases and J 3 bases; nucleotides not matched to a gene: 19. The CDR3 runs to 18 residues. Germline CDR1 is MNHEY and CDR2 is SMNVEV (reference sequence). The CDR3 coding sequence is TGTGCCAGCAGCCGCATGAGCGGGGGCGTGGCGGGAATCTACGAGCAGTACTTC. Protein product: CASSRMSGGVAGIYEQYF.

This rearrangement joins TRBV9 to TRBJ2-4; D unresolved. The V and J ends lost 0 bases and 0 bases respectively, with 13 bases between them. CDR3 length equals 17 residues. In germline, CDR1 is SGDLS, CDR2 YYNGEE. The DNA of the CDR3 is TGTGCCAGCAGCGTAGGAGAGTGGGGTCTAGCCAAAAACATTCAGTACTTC. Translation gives CASSVGEWGLAKNIQYF. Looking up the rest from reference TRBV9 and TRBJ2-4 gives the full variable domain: DSGVTQTPKHLITATGQRVTLRCSPRSGDLSVYWYQQSLDQGLQFLIQYYNGEERAKGNILERFSAQQFPDLHSELNLSSLELGDSALYFCASSVGEWGLAKNIQYFGAGTRLSVL.

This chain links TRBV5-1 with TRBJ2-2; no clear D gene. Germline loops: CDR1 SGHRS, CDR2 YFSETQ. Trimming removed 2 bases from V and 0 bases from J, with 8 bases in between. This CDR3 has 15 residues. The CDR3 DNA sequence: TGCGCCAGCAGCTTCGAGCCCTCGAACACCGGGGAGCTGTTTTTT. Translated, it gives CASSFEPSNTGELFF.

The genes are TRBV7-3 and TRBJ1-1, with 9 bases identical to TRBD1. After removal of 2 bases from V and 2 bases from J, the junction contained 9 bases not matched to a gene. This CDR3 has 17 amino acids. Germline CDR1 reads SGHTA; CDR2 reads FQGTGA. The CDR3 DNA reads TGTGCCAGCAGCTTATCGGTACAGGGGGCGCGTAACACTGAAGCTTTCTTT. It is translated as CASSLSVQGARNTEAFF.

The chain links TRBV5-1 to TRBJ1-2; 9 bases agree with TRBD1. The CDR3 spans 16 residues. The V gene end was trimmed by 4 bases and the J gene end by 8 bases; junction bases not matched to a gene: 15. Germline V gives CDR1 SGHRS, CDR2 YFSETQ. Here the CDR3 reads CASSHWTGDFYEGYTF. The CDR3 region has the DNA TGCGCCAGCAGCCACTGGACAGGGGATTTTTATGAAGGCTACACCTTC.